These T cell receptor beta chains were read from a single sample in a study of CD8 T cells in cerebrospinal fluid in Alzheimer's disease. TCRdb reworked the 10x single-cell sequencing reads into one entry per CDR3 protein, no DNA. Recorded for this sample: some 1,100 distinct CDR3 sequences. Sequenced input: cerebrospinal fluid. The receptors here all came from a human donor in good health. The CDR3 runs from the conserved cysteine through the conserved F or W. The size entry is marked missing in some rows and otherwise reads once, few, many or a size class.

cdr3_aa: CASGSGGYNEQFF; clone_size: large; v_call: TRBV11-3; cdr3_length: 13; j_call: TRBJ2-1
cdr3_aa: CASSSQGAPGTGELFF; clone_size: large; v_call: TRBV5-1; cdr3_length: 16; j_call: TRBJ2-2
cdr3_aa: CASSHQEGNTIYF; clone_size: medium-sized; v_call: TRBV3-1; cdr3_length: 13; j_call: TRBJ1-3
cdr3_aa: CASSQVGRSSYNEQFF; clone_size: medium-sized; v_call: TRBV4-1; cdr3_length: 16; j_call: TRBJ2-1
cdr3_aa: CASSVVFTEQFF; clone_size: medium-sized; v_call: TRBV9; cdr3_length: 12; j_call: TRBJ2-1
cdr3_aa: CASSLRGVRDSRGTEAFF; clone_size: medium-sized; v_call: TRBV6-5; cdr3_length: 18; j_call: TRBJ1-1
cdr3_aa: CSARDRVTEAFF; clone_size: medium-sized; v_call: TRBV20-1; cdr3_length: 12; j_call: TRBJ1-1
cdr3_aa: CAWSLGALYEQYF; clone_size: medium-sized; v_call: TRBV30; cdr3_length: 13; j_call: TRBJ2-7
cdr3_aa: CASSSQRGGTDTQYF; clone_size: medium-sized; v_call: TRBV7-3; cdr3_length: 15; j_call: TRBJ2-3
cdr3_aa: CSANPTSGRYEQYF; clone_size: medium-sized; v_call: TRBV20-1; cdr3_length: 14; j_call: TRBJ2-7
cdr3_aa: CASGLAGVDTIYF; clone_size: medium-sized; v_call: TRBV12-5; cdr3_length: 13; j_call: TRBJ1-3
cdr3_aa: CASSEGAYLNTEAFF; clone_size: medium-sized; v_call: TRBV2; cdr3_length: 15; j_call: TRBJ1-1
cdr3_aa: CAITSDIDTEAFF; clone_size: medium-sized; v_call: TRBV10-3; cdr3_length: 13; j_call: TRBJ1-1
cdr3_aa: CASSRLAVPYNEQFF; clone_size: medium-sized; v_call: TRBV6-5; cdr3_length: 15; j_call: TRBJ2-1
cdr3_aa: CASSLNREELF; clone_size: -; v_call: TRBV5-6; cdr3_length: 11; j_call: TRBJ2-1
cdr3_aa: CASSARDYTYEQYF; clone_size: medium-sized; v_call: TRBV9; cdr3_length: 14; j_call: TRBJ2-7
cdr3_aa: CSAAGWDEKLFF; clone_size: large; v_call: TRBV20-1; cdr3_length: 12; j_call: TRBJ1-4
cdr3_aa: CASSQNRDRAEKLFF; clone_size: medium-sized; v_call: TRBV3-1; cdr3_length: 15; j_call: TRBJ1-4
cdr3_aa: CASSPDPRKEQYF; clone_size: medium-sized; v_call: TRBV7-9; cdr3_length: 13; j_call: TRBJ2-7
cdr3_aa: CASSAFQGTNEKLFF; clone_size: -; v_call: TRBV5-1; cdr3_length: 15; j_call: TRBJ1-4
cdr3_aa: CSARAPTSGTYEQYF; clone_size: -; v_call: TRBV20-1; cdr3_length: 15; j_call: TRBJ2-7
cdr3_aa: CASSTQGAKPNEQFF; clone_size: large; v_call: TRBV18; cdr3_length: 15; j_call: TRBJ2-1
cdr3_aa: CASSFGPSTDTQYF; clone_size: medium-sized; v_call: TRBV5-1; cdr3_length: 14; j_call: TRBJ2-3
cdr3_aa: CASSIAGAGHGYTF; clone_size: medium-sized; v_call: TRBV19; cdr3_length: 14; j_call: TRBJ1-2
cdr3_aa: CSVDRTGFKDTQYF; clone_size: medium-sized; v_call: TRBV29-1; cdr3_length: 14; j_call: TRBJ2-3
cdr3_aa: CSAASGGGGTEAFF; clone_size: medium-sized; v_call: TRBV20-1; cdr3_length: 14; j_call: TRBJ1-1